This record covers a single T cell receptor (beta chain). Read data end 3 residues before the CDR3 end; the end is taken from the germline J gene. immunoSEQ multiplex PCR used an average of around 1,100 ng genomic DNA. The table came from immunoSEQ multiplex PCR; TCRdb's copy has only in-frame clones and leaves some out. This sample's table reports roughly 35,000 clones. Cervical HPV DNA detected by MY09/MY11 PCR, typed by dot-blot. Trimming took 10 bases from V and 8 from J; bases not matched to a gene: 12. This CDR3 has 16 amino acids. Per germline, CDR1 SNHLY and CDR2 FYNNEI. The sample originates from a study of T cells in women clearing cervical HPV infection. Study background: Donors had HPV16-related CIN3 or worse; 2 had invasive cancer. Cases' blood sampling followed lesion detection by median about 150 days (90 to 200).

Sequencing was carried out using blood buffy coat. This chain links TRBV2 with TRBJ1-6; 12 bases match TRBD1. The sequence was collected from a woman aged 18 to 69 with a cervical HPV16 infection that either progressed to CIN3+ or cleared (not recorded which). The CDR3 bases that were read are TGTGCCAAGCAGGGGACAGGGGGCATGCTGGATTCACCC. Translating it yields CAKQGTGGMLDSP. The CDR3 in full is CAKQGTGGMLDSPLHF.